This T cell receptor beta chain was identified in a study of cytomegalovirus exposure and HLA in healthy donors. Findings and caveats of the study: Cytomegalovirus status was reportedly diagnosed by the classifier with high specificity and sensitivity. The authors listed 180 or so TCR beta chains as cytomegalovirus-associated. Clusters of TCRs from the first cohort tended to co-occur in the 110 or so validation repertoires (as a later analysis found).

Profiled with immunoSEQ multiplex PCR; TCRdb holds only in-frame clones, not every one. The table has some 150,000 clones, roughly 86% seen once. Concerning this clone itself: The antigen remains unidentified.

Germline CDR1 reads SGHNT; CDR2 reads YYREEE (reference sequence). This CDR3 has 15 residues. With 3 bases clipped from V and 7 bases from J, the junction kept 10 bases outside the gene matches. The sample taken for sequencing was PBMCs. This sequence joins TRBV5-4 and TRBJ2-1; 7 bases match TRBD1. The TCR originated in a man between 18 and 35 years old in good health and CMV-seropositive. The CDR3: CASSSGTAGGNEQFF. CDR3 coding DNA: TGTGCCAGCAGCTCCGGGACAGCAGGCGGGAATGAGCAGTTCTTC.